This T cell receptor (beta chain) was observed in a study of blood T cell repertoires in COVID-19. Across the whole study: COVID-19 samples, acute and convalescent, were from the United States, Italy and Spain.

The table came from immunoSEQ multiplex PCR; TCRdb's copy has only in-frame clones and leaves some out. The sample has approximately 47,000 clones, over 70% seen once. The receptor was isolated from a human donor with active COVID-19. The donor label of this sample is uncertain. Sequencing used peripheral blood.

The CDR3 DNA reads as TGCGCCAGCAGCCAATATGGCCACCAACCGGGACAGGGTACCTACGAGCAGTACTTC. Translating gives CASSQYGHQPGQGTYEQYF. The rearrangement links TRBV4-1 to TRBJ2-7, with TRBD1 identical over 9 bases. Germline CDR1 is MGHRA and CDR2 is YSYEKL. V lost 2 bases, J lost 2 bases, and 16 bases stayed unmatched. This CDR3 contains 19 residues.